This T cell receptor (beta chain) was observed in a study of Tregs in tolerant kidney transplant recipients. Between the trimmed V and J ends, which lost 6 bases and 11 bases, there was a span of 16 bases. This CDR3 has 12 residues. Germline loops: CDR1 SGHTA, CDR2 FQGNSA. Study findings and constraints: No direct test of biological reproducibility was done here. Tregs expanded with activated donor B cells seemed most donor-specific. Findings come from small patient numbers and require larger validation.

As for this clone: Its target is not known.

TCRdb keeps only in-frame clones here, not all; method: immunoSEQ multiplex PCR. The sample consists of approximately 260,000 clones, 80% to 85% of them appearing once. Sequenced: CD4+ T cells from blood. The V call is TRBV7-2, the J call TRBJ1-1, with D perhaps TRBD1 (6 bases). This receptor was taken from a human donor in good health. The CDR3 DNA reads TGTGCCAGCAGTTATATGGGGAGGGGGGCTTTCTTT. Translated, it gives CASSYMGRGAFF.